This T cell receptor beta chain was obtained from a study of patients and donors after allogeneic stem cell transplantation. Each CDR3 protein is one row after TCRdb ran MiXCR on the RT-PCR reads. Altogether about 150,000 distinct CDR3 sequences are present, about 40% being singletons, with the ten largest covering about 50%. The sequenced material came from blood, either unsorted or a sorted T cell fraction (not recorded which). This clonotype originated in a human donor who was either an allogeneic HSCT recipient or a stem cell or donor lymphocyte infusion donor (not recorded which). It is not recorded whose cells these are; they may come from a transplant donor.

The CDR3 reads CASSLVRGALYQETQYF. CDR3 nucleotides: TGTGCCAGCAGCTTAGTACGGGGGGCCCTATACCAAGAGACCCAGTACTTC. This chain links TRBV7-8 with TRBJ2-5; possibly TRBD2 for D (7 bases). Germline V gene lookup returns CDR1 SGHVS and CDR2 FQNEAQ. V lost 1 base to trimming and J lost 0 bases, with 15 bases between them. The CDR3 runs 17 residues.